Included here is one TCR beta chain sequence, with context. Its antigen remains undetermined. There are no base qualities to consult, and no much larger clone falls within one base. This sample was included in a study of siplizumab effects on memory and regulatory T cells (dated by TCRdb to the late 2010s). Turning to the overall study: The effect of the anti-CD2 antibody siplizumab on alloreactive T-cell subsets was examined in allogeneic mixed lymphocyte reactions constructed from human PBMCs.

Unstimulated CD4+ memory cells were also sequenced in three donor pairs, together with CD4+ naive, CD8+ TEMRA, CD8+ naive and CD8+ effector memory subsets. Sorted unstimulated T cells, along with proliferating T cells recovered from mixed lymphocyte reactions, underwent TCRbeta CDR3 sequencing. Fresh whole blood from about 9 HLA-typed healthy donors was used as the source from which PBMCs were isolated. Libraries were constructed by the immunoSEQ multiplex PCR assay. About 9.1 x 10^4 TCR templates per sample were assayed on the deep sequencing platform. Genomic DNA extracted from sorted T cells was used for TCRbeta CDR3 sequencing. The study's processing was this. The R programming language was used for clonal analysis of the TCRbeta CDR3 data. Unstimulated samples were compared with post-reaction CFSE-low samples to define alloreactive CD4+ and CD8+ clones. By matching sequences to the repertoires of sorted unstimulated Treg and non-Treg cells, each alloreactive CD4+ clone was assigned a regulatory or non-regulatory origin. The table was pulled from immuneACCESS by TCRdb, which kept in-frame rearrangements only. Such tables lose some clones; where checked, under half of the loss comes from unresolved V genes, and the rest has no known cause. From that table come the V and J calls and clone size; the DNA was used to work out D and trimming. Here the sample has 56,000 or so clones; about 97% occur a single time. The ten biggest clones cover about 1.1% of the sample.

The full study reports these points: Because sequences below about 10^-5 frequency were poorly captured, only a minor fraction of alloreactive clones could be mapped to unstimulated subsets. For roughly 80-95% of proliferating CD4+ or CD8+ clones, no naive or memory phenotype could be assigned. Unstimulated naive T cells appeared to be more diverse than memory T cells, and naive cells seemed to make a substantial contribution to the alloresponse. Among mappable alloreactive CD4+ clones, an average Treg-derived fraction of almost 70% was observed with siplizumab, compared with more than 25% in control reactions. The suppressive function of proliferating Tregs from siplizumab cultures was not functionally confirmed. Siplizumab significantly lowered the cumulative frequency of alloreactive sequences that could be traced to unstimulated CD4+ memory T cells.

Cut back by 5 bases and 1 base, the V and J ends lie 8 bases apart. The germline V gene provides CDR1 MDHEN and CDR2 SYDVKM. From the cysteine up to the phenylalanine, the CDR3 has a length of 13 residues. Only CDR3 DNA is held: 39 bases, read in frame from base 1. Sequenced input: naive CD8+ T cells sorted from blood. The sample's cell subset or site, from its label and the paper: unstimulated naive T cells. The sequence derives from a human donor in good health. This sequence uses TRBV28 and TRBJ1-1; a confident D gene designation cannot be given. In nucleotides, the sequence is TGTGCCAGCAGTGCGGGATGGAACACTGAAGCTTTCTTT. Its protein product is CASSAGWNTEAFF. With the rest looked up from the reference TRBV28 and TRBJ1-1 genes rather than sequenced, the full variable domain is DVKVTQSSRYLVKRTGEKVFLECVQDMDHENMFWYRQDPGLGLRLIYFSYDVKMKEKGDIPEGYSVSREKKERFSLILESASTNQTSMYLCASSAGWNTEAFFGQGTRLTVV.